This T cell receptor beta chain is from a study of brain T cells in children with intractable seizures (dated by TCRdb to the early 2020s). Regarding the complete study: Resected brain tissue from fewer than 60 pediatric epilepsy surgery cases was initially screened for immune gene transcripts with a NanoString immunology panel. Among the roughly twelve selected surgery cases, eight also had pre-surgery blood sequenced, leaving four with brain tissue only.

The sample's time point label is to be understood as: blood from clinic visit 5 months post-surgery; TSC patient then seizure free. The surgery cases with the highest brain T cell transcript signatures were chosen for TCR beta chain sequencing of brain tissue, and also of blood when blood was available. Prior to surgery, the patients had been treated with at least one anti-epileptic drug. TCR-sequenced patients were children with drug-resistant epilepsy due to tuberous sclerosis complex, focal cortical dysplasia, Rasmussen encephalitis or hemimegalencephaly. Bulk genomic DNA was extracted from unsorted brain tissue and whole blood with the Monarch genomic DNA purification kit. From its cysteine to its phenylalanine, the CDR3 spans 10 amino acids. CDR3 DNA only is kept here, 30 bases in frame from base 1. Trimming costs V 6 bases and J 3 bases, and their ends lie 2 bases apart. The germline V gene specifies MNHEY as CDR1 and SVGAGI as CDR2.

The immunoSEQ assay was used to generate TCR beta chain sequences from genomic DNA. For the original study's pipeline: CDR3 sequences that did not begin with the conserved framework cysteine at position 104 were removed manually. To get clonality, the normalized Shannon's Diversity Index was subtracted from one, giving values from 0 (maximal diversity) to 1 (oligoclonal). To check whether a given CDR3 had different frequencies in two samples, for example brain versus blood, chi-squared comparison-of-proportions tests were used. Public clonotypes were found by searching immuneACCESS, and the VDJdb browser was used to assess similarity to known antiviral clonotypes. The table was pulled from immuneACCESS by TCRdb, which kept in-frame rearrangements only. Such tables lose some clones; where checked, under half of the loss comes from unresolved V genes, and the rest has no known cause. The V and J calls and the clone size are those of that table, but D and trimming were determined from the DNA. The sample profile shows around 340,000 clones; roughly 92% of them were found once. Of the sample, under 7% is held by the ten largest clones.

The study at large found these results: Viral specificity was inferred only from CDR3 sequence similarity, and patients' HCMV serostatus was unknown. Because sequencing depth was different between pre-surgery and post-surgery blood, clones absent from the pre-surgery sample may reflect undersampling.

A remark on this clone: No cognate antigen has been identified for it. No base qualities exist here, and no much larger clone lies one base off it.

This chain is built from TRBV6-5 and TRBJ1-2, with the D gene too uncertain to name. The source of this sequence is a boy younger than two with tuberous sclerosis and intractable seizures. The sample was peripheral blood, taken 4 to 5 months after surgery. CDR3 loop: CASRHYGYTF. The DNA reads as follows: TGTGCCAGCAGGCACTATGGCTACACCTTC.